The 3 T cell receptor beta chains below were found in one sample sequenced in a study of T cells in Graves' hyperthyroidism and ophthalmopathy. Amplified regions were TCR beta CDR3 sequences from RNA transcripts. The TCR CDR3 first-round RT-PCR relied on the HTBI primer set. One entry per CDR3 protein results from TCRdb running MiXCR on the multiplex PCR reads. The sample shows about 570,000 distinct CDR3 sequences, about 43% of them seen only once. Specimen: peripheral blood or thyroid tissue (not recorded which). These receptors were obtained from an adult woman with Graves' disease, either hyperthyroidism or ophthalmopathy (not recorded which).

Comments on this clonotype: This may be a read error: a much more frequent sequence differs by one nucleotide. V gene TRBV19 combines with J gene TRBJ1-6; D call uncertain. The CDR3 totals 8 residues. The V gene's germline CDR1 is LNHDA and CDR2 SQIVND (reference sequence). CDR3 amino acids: CTRSPLHF. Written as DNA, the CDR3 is TGTACCCGGTCACCCCTCCACTTT.

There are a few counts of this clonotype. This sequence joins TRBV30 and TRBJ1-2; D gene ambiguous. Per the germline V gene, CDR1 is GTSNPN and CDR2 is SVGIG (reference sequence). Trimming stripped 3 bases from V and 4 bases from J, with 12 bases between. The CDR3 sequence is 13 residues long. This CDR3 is CAWRRGPPYGYTF. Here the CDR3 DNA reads TGTGCCTGGAGGCGAGGGCCTCCCTATGGCTACACCTTC.

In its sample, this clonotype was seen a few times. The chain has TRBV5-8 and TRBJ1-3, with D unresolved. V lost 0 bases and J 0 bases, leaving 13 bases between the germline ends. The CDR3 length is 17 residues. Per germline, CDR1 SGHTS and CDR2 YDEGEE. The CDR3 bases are TGTGCCAGCAGCTTGGATTTGTCTAGGAACTCTGGAAACACCATATATTTT. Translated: CASSLDLSRNSGNTIYF.